Described below is a single TCR beta chain sequence and its context. What it binds is unknown. Trimming took 2 bases from V and 7 from J, leaving 16 bases between them. CDR1 is MNHEY and CDR2 is SVGAGI in the germline V gene. The CDR3 spans 15 residues. A split of CD4+ cells into CD45RA+ naive and CD45RA-negative memory subsets was performed. The source of the sample is a study of shared clonotypes between healthy human individuals. General study findings and limits: Generally, naive subsets came out with larger estimated richness than memory subsets. Clonotypes not shared had lower generation probabilities than those common to all four donors. Despite large depth, rarefaction showed incomplete sorted-subset sequencing.

Sequencing used immunoSEQ multiplex PCR; TCRdb keeps in-frame clones, though not all of them. The data contain some 2,000,000 clones, 85% to 95% of them singletons. The sample consisted of naive CD4+ T cells sorted from blood. This sample's subset: CD45RA+ positively selected. This TCR was recovered from a man younger than 30 in good health. The V call is TRBV6-5, the J call TRBJ2-3; D gene unclear. The CDR3 loop is CASSYSASLEYTQYF. CDR3 in DNA: TGTGCCAGCAGTTACAGTGCCAGTCTTGAATATACGCAGTATTTT.